This T cell receptor (beta chain) was captured by sequencing in a study of T cell clones after liver transplantation. Points from the study as a whole: Donor-reactive sequences fell more than third party-reactive ones, suggesting partial deletion.

Produced via immunoSEQ multiplex PCR; TCRdb's table is partial and in-frame only. The sample lists around 110,000 clones, around nine tenths seen once, with 0.75% to 0.85% in the top ten. With regard to this clone: Its antigen is unidentified.

The source was CD4+ T cells from blood, collected 12 months after liver transplant. The TCR comes from a human patient who received a liver transplant. The graft donor may have given rise to some T cells.

DNA of the CDR3: TGTGCTAGTGGGAATGGACAGGGGGCAGAATTTGAAGCTTTCTTT. Translating it yields CASGNGQGAEFEAFF. V gene TRBV12-5 combines with J gene TRBJ1-1, with TRBD1 matching over 11 bases. Germline V gives CDR1 LGHNT, CDR2 FRNRAP. This CDR3 contains 15 residues. Unmatched junction bases numbered 10, after V lost 6 bases and J lost 7 bases.